This T cell receptor beta chain was observed in a study of blood T cell repertoires in COVID-19. Overall study: The United States, Italy and Spain were the sources of the acute and convalescent COVID-19 samples.

CDR1 and CDR2 (germline): SEHNR, FQNEAQ (reference sequence). CDR3 length equals 19 residues. Trimming removed 5 bases at V and 0 bases at J, with 24 bases between. Clones were sequenced by immunoSEQ multiplex PCR, and TCRdb holds only the in-frame ones, with some missing. The profile shows 150,000 to 200,000 clones, around 72% of them singletons. The chain has TRBV7-9 and TRBJ2-3; D is possibly TRBD2 (6 bases). The origin of this receptor is a woman older than 75 with acute or convalescent COVID-19. The sample taken for sequencing was peripheral blood. CDR3 loop: CASSGSGGGRERSTDTQYF. In DNA form, the CDR3 reads TGTGCCAGCAGCGGGTCTGGTGGGGGTCGGGAGAGGAGCACAGATACGCAGTATTTT.